This is a list of T cell receptor beta chains from one sample in a study of long-term antiretroviral therapy in people with HIV. Clones were read by immunoSEQ multiplex PCR, and TCRdb kept only the in-frame ones, dropping some. The sample has about 22,000 clones, around four fifths seen once. Sequencing used unsorted PBMCs, obtained around 4 years after starting antiretroviral therapy. The receptors stem from a man between 18 and 29 years old with HIV. Both conserved end residues are part of each CDR3. Fields, in order: clone size, J gene, V gene, D gene, CDR3 DNA, CDR3 protein. A D gene is named only where the DNA matches it firmly. A clone size is listed for some rows: how often the clone was seen (once, few, many), or a class if it is expanded.

size: NA
J: TRBJ1-2
V: TRBV4-1
D: NA
DNA: TGCGCCAGCAGCCAAGATTTCACGGGGGGCTACACCTTC
CDR3: CASSQDFTGGYTF

size: NA
J: TRBJ1-6
V: TRBV5-1
D: TRBD1
DNA: TGCGCCAGCAGCTGGACAGGGCTTGGATCACCCCTCCACTTT
CDR3: CASSWTGLGSPLHF

size: NA
J: TRBJ2-3
V: TRBV2
D: NA
DNA: TGTGCCGGACGGGGAGGCACAGATACGCAGTATTTT
CDR3: CAGRGGTDTQYF

size: NA
J: TRBJ2-3
V: TRBV5-6
D: TRBD1
DNA: TGTGCCAGCAGCTTAACGGGACAGGTGTATTTT
CDR3: CASSLTGQVYF

size: NA
J: TRBJ2-2
V: TRBV4-1
D: NA
DNA: TGCGCCAGCAGCCAAGGGGGCCCGCTAGGATTTCCAGACGGGGAGCTGTTTTTT
CDR3: CASSQGGPLGFPDGELFF

size: NA
J: TRBJ2-1
V: TRBV25-1
D: TRBD2
DNA: TGTGCCAGCGGATTCCGCGGGGGGGCTGACAATGAGCAGTTCTTC
CDR3: CASGFRGGADNEQFF

size: NA
J: TRBJ2-1
V: TRBV9
D: NA
DNA: TGTGCCAGCAGCGCAGGAACAGGGTATGAGCAGTTCTTC
CDR3: CASSAGTGYEQFF

size: once
J: TRBJ1-5
V: TRBV18
D: NA
DNA: TGTGCCAGCTCACCCACCGGGGGTACCTATAGCAATCAGCCCCAGCATTTT
CDR3: CASSPTGGTYSNQPQHF

size: once
J: TRBJ2-7
V: TRBV30
D: NA
DNA: TGTGCCTGGGTGCGGTCAGGGAATTACGAGCAGTACTTC
CDR3: CAWVRSGNYEQYF

size: once
J: TRBJ2-3
V: TRBV30
D: TRBD2
DNA: TGTGCCTGGAGTGTACCGCGTTGGACTAGCGGGGTAACAGATACGCAGTATTTT
CDR3: CAWSVPRWTSGVTDTQYF

size: NA
J: TRBJ2-5
V: TRBV19
D: NA
DNA: TGTGCCAGTAGTATATCTCCAGAGTCTCAAGAGACCCAGTACTTC
CDR3: CASSISPESQETQYF

size: NA
J: TRBJ1-4
V: TRBV5-6
D: TRBD1
DNA: TGTGCCAGCAGCAGGGATACAGGGGGGGGTGAAAAACTGTTTTTT
CDR3: CASSRDTGGGEKLFF

size: once
J: TRBJ2-5
V: TRBV6-5
D: NA
DNA: TGTGCCAGCAGTTACATCCCGGCTAGCGATTTGGAGACCCAGTACTTC
CDR3: CASSYIPASDLETQYF

size: NA
J: TRBJ2-1
V: TRBV12-2
D: NA
DNA: TGTGCAAGTCGCCCCCCGGGTTCCAATGAGCAGTTCTTC
CDR3: CASRPPGSNEQFF

size: NA
J: TRBJ2-1
V: TRBV7-2
D: NA
DNA: TGTGCCAGCAGCTTACCAGGGATGAACAATGAGCAGTTCTTC
CDR3: CASSLPGMNNEQFF

size: once
J: TRBJ2-1
V: TRBV5-1
D: NA
DNA: TGCGCCAGCAGCTTGTTAGGTACCTCCTACAATGAGCAGTTCTTC
CDR3: CASSLLGTSYNEQFF

size: NA
J: TRBJ2-3
V: TRBV2
D: NA
DNA: TGTGCCAGCAGTGACCCCTACGGACGGGTCATGACAGGGAGGAGCACAGATACGCAGTATTTT
CDR3: CASSDPYGRVMTGRSTDTQYF

size: NA
J: TRBJ1-5
V: TRBV4-1
D: NA
DNA: TGCGCCAGCAGCCAAGGGGAGGGTCAGCCCCAGCATTTT
CDR3: CASSQGEGQPQHF

size: NA
J: TRBJ1-4
V: TRBV5-1
D: TRBD1
DNA: TGCGCCAGCAGCGCGGGATTTACAGGGGGACCCAATGAAAAACTGTTTTTT
CDR3: CASSAGFTGGPNEKLFF

size: NA
J: TRBJ2-1
V: TRBV19
D: TRBD1
DNA: TGTGCCAGCGAAAACAGGGGGTTCTCCTACAATGAGCAGTTCTTC
CDR3: CASENRGFSYNEQFF

size: NA
J: TRBJ1-2
V: TRBV5-1
D: NA
DNA: TGCGCCAGCAGCCCCAGGGTTCCTAACTATGGCTACACCTTC
CDR3: CASSPRVPNYGYTF

size: few
J: TRBJ1-2
V: TRBV5-6
D: NA
DNA: TGTGCCAGCAGCTCAAATTCAGGGGCTGGCTACACCTTC
CDR3: CASSSNSGAGYTF

size: NA
J: TRBJ1-1
V: TRBV7-3
D: NA
DNA: TGTGCCAGCAGCTGGGACGGGAGGACTGAAGCTTTCTTT
CDR3: CASSWDGRTEAFF

size: few
J: TRBJ1-2
V: TRBV6-5
D: NA
DNA: TGTGCCAGCAGTTACTCGAGCGACAGGAATGGCTACACCTTC
CDR3: CASSYSSDRNGYTF

size: NA
J: TRBJ1-3
V: TRBV5-6
D: NA
DNA: TGTGCCAGCGGCGGGATTAACTCTGGAAACACCATATATTTT
CDR3: CASGGINSGNTIYF

size: once
J: TRBJ1-4
V: TRBV4-2
D: NA
DNA: TGTGCCAGCAGCCAGGACCGGGCGCCCGATGAAAAACTGTTTTTT
CDR3: CASSQDRAPDEKLFF

size: once
J: TRBJ1-3
V: TRBV9
D: NA
DNA: TGTGCCAGCAGCGTACGGCCCCCGAGCTCTGGAAACACCATATATTTT
CDR3: CASSVRPPSSGNTIYF

size: NA
J: TRBJ2-3
V: TRBV5-1
D: NA
DNA: TGCGCCAGCAGCTTGGGCCTTCGAACAGATACGCAGTATTTT
CDR3: CASSLGLRTDTQYF

size: NA
J: TRBJ2-3
V: TRBV10-1
D: NA
DNA: TGCGCCAGCAGGGGGATTCTGGGGGCGGCCCATTTTGATACGCAGTATTTT
CDR3: CASRGILGAAHFDTQYF

size: once
J: TRBJ1-2
V: TRBV4-2
D: TRBD1
DNA: TGTGCCAGCAGCCAAGATGGAAGGACAGGGGAACGCTATGGCTACACCTTC
CDR3: CASSQDGRTGERYGYTF

size: NA
J: TRBJ1-5
V: TRBV5-4
D: NA
DNA: TGTGCCAGCAGCGAAGGCGGGGGCCTTAGCAATCAGCCCCAGCATTTT
CDR3: CASSEGGGLSNQPQHF

size: NA
J: TRBJ2-5
V: TRBV28
D: TRBD1
DNA: TGTGCCAGCAGTACGGTACAGGGGAAGACCCAGTACTTC
CDR3: CASSTVQGKTQYF

size: few
J: TRBJ1-5
V: TRBV4-1
D: NA
DNA: TGCGCCAGCAGCCAAGAGTATGGGACTAGCAATCAGCCCCAGCATTTT
CDR3: CASSQEYGTSNQPQHF

size: NA
J: TRBJ1-5
V: TRBV27
D: NA
DNA: TGTGCCAGCAGTTTGGGGGGGGTTCAGCCCCAGCATTTT
CDR3: CASSLGGVQPQHF

size: NA
J: TRBJ2-1
V: TRBV6-5
D: NA
DNA: TGTGCCAGCAGTTATCAGTCCCGGACCGAATACAATGAGCAGTTCTTC
CDR3: CASSYQSRTEYNEQFF